The 31 T cell receptor beta chains listed next were all sequenced from one sample in a study of T-cell reconstitution after alpha-beta-depleted transplantation in children. For TCRbeta, the library was prepared with unique molecular identifiers. TCRdb re-derived calls from the PCR reads in MiXCR, one entry per CDR3 protein. The sample includes about 610,000 distinct CDR3 sequences, under 12% of them seen just once. This material consisted of PBMCs from the stem cell graft donor, taken from the stem cell graft. The receptors here all came from a human donor who donated a stem cell graft to a child with acute myeloid leukemia.

This clonotype has only a few counts. This chain links TRBV20-1 with TRBJ2-1; the match to TRBD2 covers 7 bases. Germline V gene sequence: CDR1 DFQATT, CDR2 SNEGSKA (reference sequence). The J segment lost 4 bases and the V segment lost 5 bases, leaving 11 bases of the junction unmatched. There are 15 residues in the CDR3. This CDR3 reads CSAERLAGAYNEQFF. The DNA for the CDR3 is TGCAGTGCTGAACGACTAGCCGGGGCTTACAATGAGCAGTTCTTC.

The rearrangement joins TRBV7-2 to TRBJ1-5; weak D call: TRBD1 (6 bases). CDR1 and CDR2 (germline): SGHTA, FQGNSA. Trimming shortened V by 1 base and J by 7 bases, and 14 bases separated the two germline ends. The CDR3 length is 15 residues. CDR3 sequence (DNA): TGTGCCAGCAGCTTAGGGGGTCAGGGGTCCCAGCCCCAGCATTTT. This encodes CASSLGGQGSQPQHF.

This clonotype showed up just once. V is TRBV19 and J is TRBJ2-1; the match to TRBD2 covers 9 bases. Germline V gene data show CDR1 as LNHDA and CDR2 as SQIVND (reference sequence). CDR3 length: 15 residues. Unmatched junction bases numbered 9, after V lost 5 bases and J lost 7 bases. The CDR3 DNA reads as TGTGCCAGTAGTCTCCTGCCTAGCGGGACGAATGAGCAGTTCTTC. Its translation: CASSLLPSGTNEQFF.

This clonotype occurred a few times. The chain carries TRBV6-5 and TRBJ2-5; 11 nucleotides agree with TRBD2. V trimming: 2 bases; J trimming: 4 bases; junction bases outside the gene matches: 6. The CDR3 is made up of 16 amino acids. The germline V gene encodes CDR1 MNHEY and CDR2 SVGAGI. CDR3 DNA: TGTGCCAGCAGTTACGGGCTAGCGGGAGGAGGAGAGACCCAGTACTTC. The encoded protein is CASSYGLAGGGETQYF.

This clonotype came up many times. This chain joins TRBV6-6 and TRBJ2-1; 7 bases align to TRBD2. V lost 8 bases and J lost 6; bases outside the gene matches: 4. This CDR3 has 12 residues. From germline, CDR1 is MNHNY and CDR2 SVGAGI (reference sequence). CDR3 sequence reads: CASGGRVNEQFF. The CDR3 coding sequence is TGTGCCAGCGGCGGGAGAGTCAATGAGCAGTTCTTC.

This clonotype was recorded at least ten times. V gene TRBV29-1 combines with J gene TRBJ2-1; 12 bases map to TRBD2. Losses at the gene ends were 3 bases for V and 4 bases for J; bases not matched to a gene: 1. Germline-derived CDR1 and CDR2 are SQVTM and ANQGSEA. CDR3 length equals 14 residues. CDR3 protein: CSVDGLAGYNEQFF. For the CDR3, the DNA is TGCAGCGTTGACGGACTAGCGGGATACAATGAGCAGTTCTTC.

This clonotype showed up just once. The chain combines TRBV7-6 with TRBJ2-5; D is possibly TRBD1 (5 bases). The V end lost 1 base, the J end lost 5 bases, and 14 bases lay between the germline ends. Germline values: CDR1 SGHVS, CDR2 FNYEAQ. The CDR3 totals 15 residues. The CDR3 region is CASSLVGRVLETQYF. The CDR3 DNA follows: TGTGCCAGCAGCTTAGTGGGCAGGGTTTTGGAGACCCAGTACTTC.

This clonotype was seen a handful of times. The CDR3 region has the DNA TGCAGCGTTGAAGAGGGTGTCAGGATGTACTTC. Translation: CSVEEGVRMYF. The V call is TRBV29-1, the J call TRBJ2-7, with no clear D. Trimming removed 0 bases at V and 12 bases at J, with 12 bases between. Germline-derived CDR1 and CDR2 are SQVTM and ANQGSEA. The CDR3 loop spans 11 amino acids.

The V gene is TRBV20-1, the J gene TRBJ2-3; TRBD2 matches 9 bases. The CDR3 is 17 amino acids. Per the germline V gene, CDR1 is DFQATT and CDR2 is SNEGSKA (reference sequence). J was trimmed by 1 base and V by 0 bases; bases with no gene match: 8. The CDR3 DNA sequence: TGCAGTGCTAGAGATTGGGGGAGCGGGAGGCGCACAGATACGCAGTATTTT. This codes for CSARDWGSGRRTDTQYF.

This clonotype was counted at least ten times. The chain employs TRBV7-6 and TRBJ2-7, with 9 bases aligning to TRBD2. With V trimmed by 1 base and J by 6 bases, 4 bases remained unmatched. Germline-derived CDR1 and CDR2 are SGHVS and FNYEAQ. This CDR3 comprises 14 residues. In DNA, the CDR3 is TGTGCCAGCAGCTTAGGGCGGGAGGGTTTCGAGCAGTACTTC. It yields the protein CASSLGREGFEQYF.

This chain links TRBV20-1 with TRBJ1-2; maybe TRBD1 (5 bases). Per germline, CDR1 DFQATT and CDR2 SNEGSKA (reference sequence). V gave up 1 base and J gave up 4 bases, with 16 bases separating them. The CDR3 is made up of 15 amino acids. For the CDR3, the DNA is TGCAGTGCTAGAGGTTATGGGGCTCGGGGCTATGGCTACACCTTC. It is translated as CSARGYGARGYGYTF.

The rearrangement links TRBV5-6 to TRBJ2-3; 8 bases are a match to TRBD2. After removal of 0 bases from V and 0 bases from J, the junction contained 3 bases not matched to a gene. CDR3 length: 16 residues. The germline V gene has CDR1 SGHDT and CDR2 YYEEEE. Written as DNA, the CDR3 is TGTGCCAGCAGCTTGGCATTAGCGGGGAGCACAGATACGCAGTATTTT. Encoded protein: CASSLALAGSTDTQYF.

This clonotype was picked up many times. J is TRBJ2-1 and V is TRBV4-2; 10 bases align to TRBD2. The CDR3 contains 17 residues. CDR1 and CDR2 from the germline V gene are LGHNA and YNFKEQ. Trimming cost V 1 base and J 0 bases; bases outside gene matches: 3. CDR3 sequence: CASSQASGGLSYNEQFF. CDR3 coding DNA: TGTGCCAGCAGCCAAGCTAGCGGGGGCCTCTCCTACAATGAGCAGTTCTTC.

The table lists this clonotype with many counts. The CDR3 reads CSVGGLYGTEAFF. CDR3 sequence (DNA): TGCAGCGTTGGGGGGCTATACGGCACTGAAGCTTTCTTT. V is TRBV29-1 and J is TRBJ1-1, with a possible D match to TRBD1 (6 bases). This CDR3 is built from 13 residues. Germline CDR1 and CDR2: SQVTM and ANQGSEA. V dropped 4 bases and J dropped 4 bases, with 13 bases sitting between them. The full variable domain, completed using reference TRBV29-1 and TRBJ1-1, is SAVISQKPSRDICQRGTSLTIQCQVDSQVTMMFWYRQQPGQSLTLIATANQGSEATYESGFVIDKFPISRPNLTFSTLTVSNMSPEDSSIYLCSVGGLYGTEAFFGQGTRLTVV.

This clonotype came up a few times. The chain couples TRBV25-1 to TRBJ1-4, with 7 bases fitting TRBD1. Germline V gives CDR1 MGHDK, CDR2 SYGVNS. V lost 10 bases, J lost 0 bases, and 11 bases stayed unmatched. This CDR3 comprises 16 residues. The CDR3: CATSLGQGATNEKLFF. The DNA of the CDR3 is TGTGCCACCAGCTTGGGGCAGGGGGCAACTAATGAAAAACTGTTTTTT.

This clonotype has ten or more counts. The chain uses TRBV7-8 and TRBJ1-5; D call uncertain. CDR3 size: 14 residues. CDR1 is SGHVS and CDR2 is FQNEAQ in the germline V gene. Trimming pared 1 base from V and 4 bases from J, leaving 8 bases between. This CDR3 reads CASSLDNSNQPQHF. The DNA of the CDR3 is TGTGCCAGCAGCTTAGACAACTCGAATCAGCCCCAGCATTTT.

This clonotype was observed many times. The chain has TRBV6-2 or TRBV6-3 and TRBJ2-1; D is possibly TRBD2 (6 bases). The germline CDR1 and CDR2 sequences are MNHEY and SVGEGT. V shed 8 bases and J shed 6 bases, with 20 bases lying between them. CDR3 length: 15 amino acids. CDR3 bases: TGTGCCAGCCGACGAAGGGACGGGAGTGTCAATGAGCAGTTCTTC. This translates into CASRRRDGSVNEQFF.

This clonotype has at least ten counts. This chain joins TRBV3-1 and TRBJ2-2; D is unresolved. V lost 5 bases to trimming and J lost 0 bases, with 13 bases between them. Germline V gives CDR1 LGHDT, CDR2 YNNKEL (reference sequence). CDR3 length: 16 amino acids. The CDR3 loop is CASSSRNGANTGELFF. The CDR3 DNA follows: TGTGCCAGCAGCTCCAGGAATGGAGCGAACACCGGGGAGCTGTTTTTT.

This clonotype was seen at least ten times. The chain employs TRBV5-1 and TRBJ2-1; D may be TRBD2 (5 bases). This CDR3 region has 16 residues. Trimming removed 0 bases from V and 2 bases from J, with 12 bases in between. CDR1 and CDR2 (germline): SGHRS, YFSETQ. This CDR3 is CASSLGPSPTYNEQFF. In nucleotides, the CDR3 is TGCGCCAGCAGCTTGGGCCCTAGCCCCACCTACAATGAGCAGTTCTTC.

At least ten counts were recorded for this clonotype. The chain joins TRBV5-1 to TRBJ2-3, with D possibly being TRBD1 or TRBD2 (5 bases each). V gave up 3 bases and J gave up 4 bases, with 9 bases separating them. The CDR3 covers 13 residues. Germline-derived CDR1 and CDR2 are SGHRS and YFSETQ. In DNA form, the CDR3 reads TGCGCCAGCAGCTGGGACCGGGCAGATACGCAGTATTTT. This sequence encodes CASSWDRADTQYF.

This clonotype was picked up a small number of times. V is TRBV27 and J is TRBJ2-1; no definite D call. The V end lost 5 bases, the J end lost 7 bases, and 9 bases lay between the germline ends. Germline CDR1 MNHEY, CDR2 SMNVEV (reference sequence). The CDR3 is made up of 12 amino acids. The CDR3: CASSPQKNEQFF. CDR3 DNA sequence: TGTGCCAGCAGTCCCCAGAAAAATGAGCAGTTCTTC.

The chain joins TRBV7-2 to TRBJ1-4; the D is unclear. Trimming pared 8 bases from V and 0 bases from J, leaving 13 bases between. This CDR3 is built from 15 residues. Germline lookup yields CDR1 SGHTA and CDR2 FQGNSA. CDR3 amino acids: CASPRLRPTNEKLFF. The DNA for the CDR3 is TGTGCCAGCCCCCGTCTGCGCCCAACTAATGAAAAACTGTTTTTT.

In regard to this clonotype: At one end the junction does not follow the germline gene, possibly because of a read error. The genes are TRBV6-1 and TRBJ2-7; 9 nucleotides line up with TRBD2. CDR1 MNHNS and CDR2 SASEGT come from the germline V gene. The CDR3 is 14 residues long. Here the CDR3 DNA reads TGTGCCAACACCCCTACTAGCGGGTCCTACGAACAGTACTTC. Its translation: CANTPTSGSYEQYF.

This clonotype was detected ten times or more. V gene TRBV29-1 combines with J gene TRBJ2-5, with D perhaps matching TRBD1 (5 bases). Trimming removed 1 base from V and 5 bases from J, with 11 bases in between. Germline loops: CDR1 SQVTM, CDR2 ANQGSEA. The CDR3 loop spans 13 amino acids. The CDR3: CSVEGEQAETQYF. The CDR3 bases are TGCAGCGTTGAAGGAGAACAGGCCGAGACCCAGTACTTC.

With regard to this clonotype: One junction end disagrees with the germline gene, perhaps due to a read error. This sequence joins TRBV6-2 or TRBV6-3 and TRBJ1-1; D remains ambiguous. Germline V gives CDR1 MNHEY, CDR2 SVGEGT. The CDR3 is 15 residues long. CDR3 bases: TGTGCCGGCAGATACTTCGGGTTCACGGACACTGAAGCTTTCTTT. This translates into CAGRYFGFTDTEAFF.

The genes are TRBV28 and TRBJ2-7, with TRBD2 matching over 14 bases. Germline assignment: CDR1 MDHEN and CDR2 SYDVKM. The CDR3 totals 18 residues. Germline trimming cut 5 bases from V and 4 bases from J; bases unmatched to any gene: 13. The CDR3, as DNA: TGTGCCAGCAGTGCGGGGACTAGCGGGAGTCAACCTCCTTACGAGCAGTACTTC. Its protein is CASSAGTSGSQPPYEQYF.

This clonotype was found a few times. The DNA for the CDR3 is TGCAGTGCTAGAGACCCGCAGGGAGGCTACGAGCAGTACTTC. Translating gives CSARDPQGGYEQYF. The chain employs TRBV20-1 and TRBJ2-7, with D possibly TRBD2 on 6 matching bases. V was pared by 0 bases and J by 3 bases, with 12 bases between. Germline V gene lookup returns CDR1 DFQATT and CDR2 SNEGSKA (reference sequence). This CDR3 has 14 residues.

CDR3 loop: CASSLMGFTDTQYF. The CDR3 region has the DNA TGCGCCAGCAGCTTGATGGGGTTCACAGATACGCAGTATTTT. The rearrangement uses TRBV5-1 and TRBJ2-3; D is unresolved. The CDR3 contains 14 residues. Per germline, CDR1 SGHRS and CDR2 YFSETQ. V gave up 1 base and J gave up 2 bases, with 8 bases separating them.

This clonotype was recorded many times. The V call is TRBV29-1, the J call TRBJ2-6; no firm D call. This CDR3 has 16 amino acids. Between the trimmed V and J ends, which lost 2 bases and 1 base, there was a span of 12 bases. Per germline, CDR1 SQVTM and CDR2 ANQGSEA. The CDR3: CSVEFGWDSGANVLTF. The CDR3 DNA reads TGCAGCGTTGAATTTGGTTGGGATTCTGGGGCCAACGTCCTGACTTTC.

The genes are TRBV27 and TRBJ2-7, with D possibly matching TRBD2 (6 bases). The V end lost 2 bases, the J end lost 0 bases, and 14 bases lay between the germline ends. The CDR3 has 16 amino acids. CDR1 and CDR2 (germline): MNHEY, SMNVEV (reference sequence). The CDR3 DNA is TGTGCCAGCAGTTTAAAAGGCGGAGGGAGCTCCTACGAGCAGTACTTC. Translated, it gives CASSLKGGGSSYEQYF.

The chain recombines TRBV3-1 with TRBJ2-1; D possibly corresponds to TRBD2 (6 bases). Germline CDR1 LGHDT, CDR2 YNNKEL (reference sequence). The ends were cut back, 4 bases at V and 7 bases at J, with 20 bases in the middle. This CDR3 comprises 16 residues. The CDR3 DNA is TGTGCCAGCAGCCTAAGGGGTCTCTCCCGGGGGAATGAGCAGTTCTTC. Protein product: CASSLRGLSRGNEQFF.